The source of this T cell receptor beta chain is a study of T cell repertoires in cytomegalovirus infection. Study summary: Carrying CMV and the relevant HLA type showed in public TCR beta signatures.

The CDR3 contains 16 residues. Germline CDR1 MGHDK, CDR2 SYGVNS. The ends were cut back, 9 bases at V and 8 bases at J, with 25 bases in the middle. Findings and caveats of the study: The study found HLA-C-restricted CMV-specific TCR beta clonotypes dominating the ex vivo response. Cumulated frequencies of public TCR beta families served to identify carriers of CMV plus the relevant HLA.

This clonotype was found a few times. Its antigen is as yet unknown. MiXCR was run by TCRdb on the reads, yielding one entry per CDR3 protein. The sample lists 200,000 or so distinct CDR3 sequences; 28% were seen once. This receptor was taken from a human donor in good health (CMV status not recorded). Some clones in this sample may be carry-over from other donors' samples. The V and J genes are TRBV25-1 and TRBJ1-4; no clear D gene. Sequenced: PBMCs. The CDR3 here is CASQRGRDGGREKLFF. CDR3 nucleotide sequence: TGTGCCAGTCAGCGAGGACGGGATGGAGGCAGGGAAAAACTGTTTTTT.